A selection of T cell receptor beta chains follows, all from one sample in a study of control samples from healthy donors and cancer patients. Profiled with immunoSEQ multiplex PCR; TCRdb holds only in-frame clones, not every one. The sample yields about 110,000 clones, about 89% seen once. Sequences were obtained from blood. Receptors were obtained from a woman aged 45-60 years in good health. Each CDR3 is given with its conserved first and last residue. D genes are given only for firm matches.

V	D	J	CDR3
TRBV19	TRBD1	TRBJ1-1	CASLLFVGGGNTEAFF
TRBV4-1	NA	TRBJ2-7	CASSQQDGYEQYF
TRBV25-1	NA	TRBJ2-4	CASHRTIAKNIQYF
TRBV7-2	NA	TRBJ1-4	CASSYRSSATNEKLFF
TRBV11-2	NA	TRBJ1-5	CASGGPSQGPQHF
TRBV19	NA	TRBJ1-1	CASRITGMMNTEAFF
TRBV9	NA	TRBJ2-3	CASSPRPGHRTDTQYF
TRBV19	TRBD1	TRBJ1-2	CASTPARGYGYTF
TRBV19	NA	TRBJ2-6	CASSNTGRGANVLTF
TRBV19	NA	TRBJ1-2	CASRRSTQGLLYGYTF
TRBV30	NA	TRBJ2-7	CAWSRQIEQYF
TRBV3-1/TRBV3-2	NA	TRBJ1-1	CASSLRVTTEAFF
TRBV6-2/TRBV6-3	TRBD2	TRBJ2-3	CASSSFGEWLAGRTSTDTQYF
TRBV5-1	NA	TRBJ1-3	CASSLSGAGNTIYF
TRBV5-6	NA	TRBJ2-5	CASSFDSLFGETQYF
TRBV14	TRBD2	TRBJ2-2	CASSQVGGSDTGELFF
TRBV5-1	TRBD1	TRBJ1-4	CASSLGDREGNEKLFF
TRBV24-1	NA	TRBJ2-1	CATGAAWDNEQFF
TRBV5-6	NA	TRBJ1-5	CASSLLRADLYSNQPQHF
TRBV19	NA	TRBJ1-5	CASSMRDQPQHF
TRBV4-3	NA	TRBJ2-2	CASSQVGQNTGELFF
TRBV11-2	NA	TRBJ1-2	CASSLAYSNYGYTF
TRBV4-1	NA	TRBJ1-2	CASSQLVESPGYTF
TRBV6-2/TRBV6-3	NA	TRBJ2-3	CASSAHSDTQYF
TRBV6-5	TRBD1	TRBJ2-7	CASSSRGQQYF
TRBV5-1	TRBD2	TRBJ2-1	CASSLDGTSGPLNNEQFF
TRBV11-2	NA	TRBJ1-1	CASSLGTAGDTEAFF
TRBV3-1/TRBV3-2	TRBD1	TRBJ1-2	CASSPGTGFGYTF
TRBV5-5	TRBD2	TRBJ2-3	CASSLATSGPSTDTQYF
TRBV19	TRBD2	TRBJ2-1	CASSLLAGSSYNEQFF
TRBV18	TRBD1	TRBJ1-5	CASSAGLGTGNRPQHF
TRBV5-6	NA	TRBJ2-1	CASSFSLFYNEQFF
TRBV7-8	TRBD1	TRBJ1-2	CASSKQGASYGYTF
TRBV6-5	TRBD2	TRBJ2-5	CASSYLLAGGETQYF
TRBV30	TRBD1	TRBJ1-5	CAWSHRDRVQPQHF
TRBV18	NA	TRBJ2-4	CASSPPRGDFGKNIQYF
TRBV7-7	TRBD2	TRBJ2-3	CASSLGSSGNVDTQYF
TRBV11-2	NA	TRBJ2-6	CASSRIGRPSGANVLTF
TRBV5-6	TRBD1	TRBJ2-3	CASSSGTGLPDTQYF
TRBV24-1	NA	TRBJ2-5	CATSAFETQYF
TRBV10-3	NA	TRBJ2-3	CAINAGGTDTQYF
TRBV4-1	NA	TRBJ2-3	CASSLGTSQYF
TRBV30	NA	TRBJ1-5	CAWSPPWVGNQPQHF
TRBV7-3	NA	TRBJ2-5	CASSLAGYETQYF
TRBV29-1	NA	TRBJ1-1	CSVRSSGGMNTEAFF
TRBV6-5	NA	TRBJ2-1	CASSYSRRSAREQFF
TRBV30	TRBD1	TRBJ2-5	CAWSWDRGQETQYF
TRBV19	TRBD1	TRBJ1-1	CASSVQGRGTEAFF
TRBV5-6	NA	TRBJ1-1	CASSRRRGATARNTEAFF
TRBV2	NA	TRBJ2-2	CASNGRVNTGELFF
TRBV14	NA	TRBJ1-2	CASSQGGWPPDDYGYTF
TRBV27	NA	TRBJ1-5	CASSISGTGNQPQHF
TRBV9	NA	TRBJ1-1	CASRQMNTEAFF
TRBV7-2	NA	TRBJ2-4	CASSLGSTGALNIQYF